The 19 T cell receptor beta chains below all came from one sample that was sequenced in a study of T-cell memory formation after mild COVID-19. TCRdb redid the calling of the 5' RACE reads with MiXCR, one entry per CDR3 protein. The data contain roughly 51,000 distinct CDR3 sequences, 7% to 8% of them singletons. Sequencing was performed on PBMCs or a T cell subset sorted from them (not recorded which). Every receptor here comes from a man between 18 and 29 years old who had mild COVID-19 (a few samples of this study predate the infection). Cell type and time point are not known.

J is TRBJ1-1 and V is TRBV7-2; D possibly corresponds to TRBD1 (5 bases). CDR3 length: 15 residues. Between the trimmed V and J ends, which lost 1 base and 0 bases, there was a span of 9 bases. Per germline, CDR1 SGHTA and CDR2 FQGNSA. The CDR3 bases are TGTGCCAGCAGCTTAGGGGGGGGTCTGAACACTGAAGCTTTCTTT. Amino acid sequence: CASSLGGGLNTEAFF.

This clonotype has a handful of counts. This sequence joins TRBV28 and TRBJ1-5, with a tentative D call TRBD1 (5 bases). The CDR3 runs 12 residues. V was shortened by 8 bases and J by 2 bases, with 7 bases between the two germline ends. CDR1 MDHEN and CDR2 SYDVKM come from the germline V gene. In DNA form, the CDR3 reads TGTGCCAGCGTGACAGGCAATCAGCCCCAGCATTTT. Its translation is CASVTGNQPQHF. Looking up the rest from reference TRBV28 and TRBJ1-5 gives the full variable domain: DVKVTQSSRYLVKRTGEKVFLECVQDMDHENMFWYRQDPGLGLRLIYFSYDVKMKEKGDIPEGYSVSREKKERFSLILESASTNQTSMYLCASVTGNQPQHFGDGTRLSIL.

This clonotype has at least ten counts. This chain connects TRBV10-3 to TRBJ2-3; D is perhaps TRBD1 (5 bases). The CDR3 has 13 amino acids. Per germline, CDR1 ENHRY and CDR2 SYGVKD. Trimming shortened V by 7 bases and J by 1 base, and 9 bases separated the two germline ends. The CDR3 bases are TGTGCCATCAAAGTACAGGGCACAGATACGCAGTATTTT. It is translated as CAIKVQGTDTQYF.

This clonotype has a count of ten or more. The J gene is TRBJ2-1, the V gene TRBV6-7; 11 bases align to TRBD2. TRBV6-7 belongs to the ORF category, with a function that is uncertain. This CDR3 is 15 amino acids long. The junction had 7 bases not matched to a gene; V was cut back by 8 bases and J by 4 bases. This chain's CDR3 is CASPKLAGGYNEQFF. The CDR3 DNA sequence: TGTGCCAGCCCAAAGCTAGCGGGGGGTTACAATGAGCAGTTCTTC.

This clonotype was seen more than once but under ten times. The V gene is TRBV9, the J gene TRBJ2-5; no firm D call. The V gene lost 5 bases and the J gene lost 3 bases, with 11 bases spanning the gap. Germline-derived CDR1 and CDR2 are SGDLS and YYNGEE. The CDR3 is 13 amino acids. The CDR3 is CASSIGSEETQYF. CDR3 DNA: TGTGCCAGCAGTATCGGCAGCGAAGAGACCCAGTACTTC.

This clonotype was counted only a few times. CDR3 in amino acids: CASSLVGGRDNSPLHF. CDR3 DNA: TGCGCCAGCAGCTTGGTTGGGGGGCGCGATAATTCACCCCTCCACTTT. The rearrangement uses TRBV5-1 and TRBJ1-6, with D perhaps matching TRBD1 (6 bases). The CDR3 covers 16 residues. The germline V and J ends were trimmed by 0 bases and 5 bases, with 12 bases remaining between them. Germline CDR1 reads SGHRS; CDR2 reads YFSETQ. The entire variable domain, with the rest obtained from reference TRBV5-1 and TRBJ1-6, is as follows: KAGVTQTPRYLIKTRGQQVTLSCSPISGHRSVSWYQQTPGQGLQFLFEYFSETQRNKGNFPGRFSGRQFSNSRSEMNVSTLELGDSALYLCASSLVGGRDNSPLHFGNGTRLTVT.

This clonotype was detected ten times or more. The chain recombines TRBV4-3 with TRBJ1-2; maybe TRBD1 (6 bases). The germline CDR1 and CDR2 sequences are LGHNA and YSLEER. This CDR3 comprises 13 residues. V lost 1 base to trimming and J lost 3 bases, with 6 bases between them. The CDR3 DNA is TGCGCCAGCAGCCAAGGACAGGACTATGGCTACACCTTC. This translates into CASSQGQDYGYTF.

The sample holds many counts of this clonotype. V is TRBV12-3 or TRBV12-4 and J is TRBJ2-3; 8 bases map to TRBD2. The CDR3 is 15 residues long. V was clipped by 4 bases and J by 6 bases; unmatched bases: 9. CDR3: CASSSNSGARDTQYF. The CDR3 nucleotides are TGTGCCAGCAGTTCGAATAGCGGGGCCCGGGATACGCAGTATTTT.

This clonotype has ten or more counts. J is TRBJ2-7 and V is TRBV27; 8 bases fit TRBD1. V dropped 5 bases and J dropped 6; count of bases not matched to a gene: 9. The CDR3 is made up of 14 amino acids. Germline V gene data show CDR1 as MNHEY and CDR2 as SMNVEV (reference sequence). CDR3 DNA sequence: TGTGCCAGCAGTCGCCGACAGGGGCTTGGCGAGCAGTACGTC. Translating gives CASSRRQGLGEQYV.

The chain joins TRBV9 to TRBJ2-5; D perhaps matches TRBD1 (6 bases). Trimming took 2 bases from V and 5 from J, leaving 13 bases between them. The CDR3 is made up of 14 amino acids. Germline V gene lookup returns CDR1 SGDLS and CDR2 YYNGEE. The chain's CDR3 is CASSVSGVGETQYF. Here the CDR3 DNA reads TGTGCCAGCAGCGTTTCAGGGGTTGGGGAGACCCAGTACTTC.

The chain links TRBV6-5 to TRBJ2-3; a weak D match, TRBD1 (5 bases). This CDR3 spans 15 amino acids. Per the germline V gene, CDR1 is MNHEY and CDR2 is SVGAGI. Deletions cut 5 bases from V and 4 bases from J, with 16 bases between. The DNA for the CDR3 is TGTGCCAGCAGTGCTTGGCAGGAAGGGGCAGATACGCAGTATTTT. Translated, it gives CASSAWQEGADTQYF.

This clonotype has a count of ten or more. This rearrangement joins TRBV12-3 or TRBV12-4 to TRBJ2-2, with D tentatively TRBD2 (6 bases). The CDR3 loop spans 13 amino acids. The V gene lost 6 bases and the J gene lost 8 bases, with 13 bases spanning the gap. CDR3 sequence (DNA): TGTGCCAGCAGCAGACTAGATTCGGGGGAGCTGTTTTTT. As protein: CASSRLDSGELFF.

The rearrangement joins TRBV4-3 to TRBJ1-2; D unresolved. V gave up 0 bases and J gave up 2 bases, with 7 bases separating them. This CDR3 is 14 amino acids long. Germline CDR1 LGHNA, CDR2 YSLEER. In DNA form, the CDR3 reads TGCGCCAGCAGCCAAGATTATGGAAACTATGGCTACACCTTC. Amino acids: CASSQDYGNYGYTF.

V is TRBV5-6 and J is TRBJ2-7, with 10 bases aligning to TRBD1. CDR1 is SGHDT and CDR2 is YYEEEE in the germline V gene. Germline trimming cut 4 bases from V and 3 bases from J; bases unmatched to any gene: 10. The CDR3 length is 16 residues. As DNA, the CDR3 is TGTGCCAGCAGCCCCACCCGGGACAGGGGTCACTACGAGCAGTACTTC. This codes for CASSPTRDRGHYEQYF.

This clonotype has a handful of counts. For the CDR3, the DNA is TGCAGTGCTAGTAGGGACGGGAAGCCCCAGCATTTT. Translation: CSASRDGKPQHF. The J gene is TRBJ1-5, the V gene TRBV20-1; maybe TRBD1 (5 bases). Germline V gives CDR1 DFQATT, CDR2 SNEGSKA (reference sequence). There are 12 residues in the CDR3. Trimming stripped 3 bases from V and 8 bases from J, with 11 bases between.

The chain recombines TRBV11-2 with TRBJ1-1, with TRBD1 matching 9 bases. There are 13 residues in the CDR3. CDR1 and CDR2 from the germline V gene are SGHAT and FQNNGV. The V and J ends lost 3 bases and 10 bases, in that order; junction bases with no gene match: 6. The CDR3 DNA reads TGTGCCAGCAGCTTTTACAGGGGGCGCGGAGCTTTCTTT. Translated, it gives CASSFYRGRGAFF.

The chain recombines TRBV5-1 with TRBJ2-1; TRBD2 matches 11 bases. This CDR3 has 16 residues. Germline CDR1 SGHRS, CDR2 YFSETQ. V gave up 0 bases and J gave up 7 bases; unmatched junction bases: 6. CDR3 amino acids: CASSLALAGGRNEQFF. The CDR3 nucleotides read TGCGCCAGCAGCTTGGCCCTAGCGGGGGGTAGGAATGAGCAGTTCTTC.

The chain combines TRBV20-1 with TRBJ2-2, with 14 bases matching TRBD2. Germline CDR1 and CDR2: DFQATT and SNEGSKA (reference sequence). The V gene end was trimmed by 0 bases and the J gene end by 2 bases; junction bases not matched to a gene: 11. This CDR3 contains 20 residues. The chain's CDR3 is CSARDRGLAGGRINTGELFF. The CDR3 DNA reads TGCAGTGCTAGAGATCGAGGACTAGCGGGGGGCCGGATAAACACCGGGGAGCTGTTTTTT.

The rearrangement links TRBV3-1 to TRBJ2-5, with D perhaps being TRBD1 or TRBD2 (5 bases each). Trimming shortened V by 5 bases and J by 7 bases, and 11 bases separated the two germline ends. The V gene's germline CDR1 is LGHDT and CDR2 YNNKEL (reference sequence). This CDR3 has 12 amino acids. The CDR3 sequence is CASSYGGGTQYF. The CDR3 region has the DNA TGTGCCAGCAGCTACGGTGGGGGGACCCAGTACTTC.